These 9 T cell receptor beta chains share one sample of origin, sequenced in a study of T cell changes during pregnancy in multiple sclerosis. Here immunoSEQ multiplex PCR was the method, and the copy in TCRdb shows in-frame clones only, minus some. The sample has around 55,000 clones; approximately 94% are singletons. This specimen was CD8+ T cells from peripheral blood mononuclear cells, taken in the third trimester of pregnancy. The receptors shown here come from a female donor with multiple sclerosis, enrolled in a pregnancy study.

V and J are TRBV25-1 and TRBJ2-7, with TRBD1 matching 10 bases. With V trimmed by 3 bases and J by 0 bases, 11 bases remained unmatched. From germline, CDR1 is MGHDK and CDR2 SYGVNS. The CDR3 is 18 amino acids. The CDR3 DNA reads TGTGCCAGCAGTGAGCCGCCGGGACAGGGGCCGAGCTCCTACGAGCAGTACTTC. Protein sequence: CASSEPPGQGPSSYEQYF.

The chain carries TRBV4-2 and TRBJ2-2, with D maybe TRBD2 (6 bases). The germline gives CDR1 LGHNA, CDR2 YNFKEQ. The ends were cut back, 1 base at V and 0 bases at J, with 9 bases in the middle. This CDR3 spans 16 amino acids. DNA of the CDR3: TGTGCCAGCAGCCAAGTGGCGGGAACGAACACCGGGGAGCTGTTTTTT. Amino acid sequence: CASSQVAGTNTGELFF.

The chain recombines TRBV27 with TRBJ2-1, with 11 bases lining up with TRBD1. The CDR3 spans 16 residues. Trimming cost V 0 bases and J 7 bases; bases outside gene matches: 5. Germline values: CDR1 MNHEY, CDR2 SMNVEV (reference sequence). The CDR3 region has the DNA TGTGCCAGCAGTTTATCAGGACAGGGGGCCCGGAATGAGCAGTTCTTC. Translating it yields CASSLSGQGARNEQFF.

This sequence joins TRBV27 and TRBJ1-2; 7 bases agree with TRBD1. CDR1 is MNHEY, CDR2 SMNVEV, per germline (reference sequence). V lost 6 bases to trimming and J lost 2 bases; unmatched junction nucleotides: 3. This CDR3 spans 13 amino acids. The CDR3 is CASRTGTNYGYTF. In nucleotides, the CDR3 is TGTGCCAGCAGGACAGGGACCAACTATGGCTACACCTTC.

This chain joins TRBV10-3 and TRBJ2-7; 9 positions match TRBD2. The CDR3 runs 19 residues. V was pared by 6 bases and J by 7 bases, with 25 bases of the junction left unmatched. Germline V gene lookup returns CDR1 ENHRY and CDR2 SYGVKD. CDR3 coding DNA: TGTGCCATCAGCGACCCCCCTAGCGGGGTCCCCCTTCTCTGGGGGGAGCAGTACTTC. Encoded protein: CAISDPPSGVPLLWGEQYF.

The chain combines TRBV7-9 with TRBJ1-1; D unresolved. The germline V and J ends were trimmed by 5 bases and 1 base, with 11 bases remaining between them. Germline V gene sequence: CDR1 SEHNR, CDR2 FQNEAQ (reference sequence). The CDR3 has 14 residues. The CDR3 nucleotides read TGTGCCAGCAGCCCTCCGAGCGGGAACACTGAAGCTTTCTTT. Protein sequence: CASSPPSGNTEAFF.

The CDR3 loop is CGAGTRPVEQYF. The CDR3 nucleotides read TGTGGAGCCGGGACTAGACCCGTCGAGCAGTACTTC. This chain joins TRBV27 and TRBJ2-7, with 8 bases that match TRBD2. The CDR3 has 12 residues. Germline CDR1 is MNHEY and CDR2 is SMNVEV (reference sequence).

The V gene is TRBV27, the J gene TRBJ2-5, with 12 nucleotides matching TRBD2. The CDR3 spans 15 residues. From germline, CDR1 is MNHEY and CDR2 SMNVEV (reference sequence). The V gene end was trimmed by 7 bases and the J gene end by 5 bases; junction bases not matched to a gene: 8. Here the CDR3 reads CASNNLAGGPETQYF. CDR3 in DNA: TGTGCCAGCAATAACCTAGCGGGAGGGCCGGAGACCCAGTACTTC.

CDR3 coding DNA: TGTGCCAGCAGCGCGAGTTCGGGACAGTTGACTGAAGCTTTCTTT. Its protein is CASSASSGQLTEAFF. The V and J genes are TRBV13 and TRBJ1-1; 7 bases fit TRBD1. This CDR3 has 15 amino acids. J gave up 5 bases and V 5 bases, and 11 bases lay outside the gene matches. The germline V gene has CDR1 PRHDT and CDR2 FYEKMQ (reference sequence).